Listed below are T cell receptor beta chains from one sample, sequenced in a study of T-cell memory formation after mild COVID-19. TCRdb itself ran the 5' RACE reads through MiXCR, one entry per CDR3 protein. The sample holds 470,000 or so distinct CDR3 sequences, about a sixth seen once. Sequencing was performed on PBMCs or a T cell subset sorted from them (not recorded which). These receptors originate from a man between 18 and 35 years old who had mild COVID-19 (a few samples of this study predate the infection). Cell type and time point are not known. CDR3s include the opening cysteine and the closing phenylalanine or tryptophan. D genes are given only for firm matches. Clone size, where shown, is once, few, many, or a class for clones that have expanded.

cdr3_aa: CATSADYSNQPQHF; cdr3_nt: TGTGCCACCAGTGCGGACTATAGCAATCAGCCCCAGCATTTT; j_call: TRBJ1-5; v_call: TRBV24-1; d_call: .; clone_size: .
cdr3_aa: CSGSGAAGQTQYF; cdr3_nt: TGCAGCGGCAGCGGGGCAGCAGGGCAGACCCAGTACTTC; j_call: TRBJ2-5; v_call: TRBV29-1; d_call: TRBD2; clone_size: many
cdr3_aa: CARPTGIVGMNSPLHF; cdr3_nt: TGTGCCAGGCCGACAGGTATCGTAGGGATGAATTCACCCCTCCACTTT; j_call: TRBJ1-6; v_call: TRBV6-5; d_call: .; clone_size: .
cdr3_aa: CASSYLTSSYEQYF; cdr3_nt: TGTGCCAGCAGTTATCTGACGAGCTCCTACGAGCAGTACTTC; j_call: TRBJ2-7; v_call: TRBV6-6; d_call: .; clone_size: .
cdr3_aa: CASSPGGQGVVGYTF; cdr3_nt: TGCGCCAGCAGCCCAGGAGGCCAGGGCGTAGTTGGCTACACCTTC; j_call: TRBJ1-2; v_call: TRBV5-1; d_call: .; clone_size: few
cdr3_aa: CAFERSNTEAFF; cdr3_nt: TGTGCCTTCGAGCGGTCGAACACTGAAGCTTTCTTT; j_call: TRBJ1-1; v_call: TRBV7-9; d_call: .; clone_size: .
cdr3_aa: CASSQGHAADRNQPQHF; cdr3_nt: TGTGCCAGCAGCCAGGGGCACGCGGCGGACAGAAATCAGCCCCAGCATTTT; j_call: TRBJ1-5; v_call: TRBV3-1; d_call: .; clone_size: .
cdr3_aa: CAASRATGELFF; cdr3_nt: TGTGCCGCGAGTAGGGCGACCGGGGAGCTGTTTTTT; j_call: TRBJ2-2; v_call: TRBV28; d_call: .; clone_size: .
cdr3_aa: CASSYGLGSYEQYF; cdr3_nt: TGTGCCAGCAGCTACGGACTGGGATCCTACGAGCAGTACTTC; j_call: TRBJ2-7; v_call: TRBV5-6; d_call: .; clone_size: .
cdr3_aa: CASSLTEETQYF; cdr3_nt: TGTGCCAGCAGCCTAACTGAAGAGACCCAGTACTTC; j_call: TRBJ2-5; v_call: TRBV5-1; d_call: .; clone_size: many
cdr3_aa: CASSSGEWWAFF; cdr3_nt: TGTGCCAGCAGTTCAGGGGAGTGGTGGGCTTTCTTT; j_call: TRBJ1-1; v_call: TRBV6-2/TRBV6-3; d_call: .; clone_size: few
cdr3_aa: CSARDRVTSVRTQYF; cdr3_nt: TGCAGTGCTAGAGATCGAGTGACTAGCGTTCGCACCCAGTACTTC; j_call: TRBJ2-5; v_call: TRBV20-1; d_call: TRBD2; clone_size: .
cdr3_aa: CASSYNEGVGIQYF; cdr3_nt: TGTGCCAGCAGTTACAACGAGGGGGTTGGCATTCAGTACTTC; j_call: TRBJ2-4; v_call: TRBV6-5; d_call: .; clone_size: .
cdr3_aa: CASSQGTGAQTGYTF; cdr3_nt: TGTGCCAGCAGCCAGGGGACTGGAGCCCAGACCGGCTACACCTTC; j_call: TRBJ1-2; v_call: TRBV7-2; d_call: .; clone_size: few
cdr3_aa: CASSLKGLAGGTDTQYF; cdr3_nt: TGTGCCAGCAGCTTAAAGGGACTAGCGGGGGGCACAGATACGCAGTATTTT; j_call: TRBJ2-3; v_call: TRBV28; d_call: TRBD2; clone_size: .
cdr3_aa: CASSFQGYNEQFF; cdr3_nt: TGTGCCAGCAGCTTCCAGGGGTACAATGAGCAGTTCTTC; j_call: TRBJ2-1; v_call: TRBV7-3; d_call: .; clone_size: .
cdr3_aa: CSATDAPTEAFF; cdr3_nt: TGCAGTGCTACCGACGCACCCACTGAAGCTTTCTTT; j_call: TRBJ1-1; v_call: TRBV20-1; d_call: .; clone_size: .
cdr3_aa: CASSLGRSTTDTQYF; cdr3_nt: TGTGCCAGCAGCTTAGGGCGGAGCACCACAGATACGCAGTATTTT; j_call: TRBJ2-3; v_call: TRBV7-9; d_call: .; clone_size: .
cdr3_aa: CASSPGPLEGYTF; cdr3_nt: TGTGCCAGCAGCCCGGGTCCTCTTGAGGGCTACACCTTC; j_call: TRBJ1-2; v_call: TRBV7-2; d_call: .; clone_size: .
cdr3_aa: CAGGTGNTGELFF; cdr3_nt: TGTGCCGGGGGGACAGGGAACACCGGGGAGCTGTTTTTT; j_call: TRBJ2-2; v_call: TRBV6-2/TRBV6-3; d_call: TRBD1; clone_size: few
cdr3_aa: CASRLSGDAYEQYF; cdr3_nt: TGTGCCAGCAGGCTCAGCGGGGATGCCTACGAGCAGTACTTC; j_call: TRBJ2-7; v_call: TRBV6-5; d_call: TRBD2; clone_size: .
cdr3_aa: CASSQDRVGGYTF; cdr3_nt: TGCGCCAGCAGCCAAGACAGGGTCGGTGGCTACACCTTC; j_call: TRBJ1-2; v_call: TRBV4-3; d_call: .; clone_size: .
cdr3_aa: CSAQESGYGYTF; cdr3_nt: TGCAGCGCCCAAGAGTCAGGGTATGGCTACACCTTC; j_call: TRBJ1-2; v_call: TRBV29-1; d_call: .; clone_size: few
cdr3_aa: CASSLDPVPNGYTF; cdr3_nt: TGTGCCAGCAGCTTGGATCCGGTACCCAATGGCTACACCTTC; j_call: TRBJ1-2; v_call: TRBV5-4; d_call: .; clone_size: .
cdr3_aa: CASSPGQEETQYF; cdr3_nt: TGTGCCAGCTCACCGGGACAGGAAGAGACCCAGTACTTC; j_call: TRBJ2-5; v_call: TRBV18; d_call: TRBD1; clone_size: many
cdr3_aa: CAISEDRGQAQETQYF; cdr3_nt: TGTGCCATCAGTGAGGACAGGGGGCAGGCCCAAGAGACCCAGTACTTC; j_call: TRBJ2-5; v_call: TRBV10-3; d_call: TRBD1; clone_size: few
cdr3_aa: CASSAILDDEQFF; cdr3_nt: TGCGCCAGCAGCGCCATCCTCGACGATGAGCAGTTCTTC; j_call: TRBJ2-1; v_call: TRBV5-1; d_call: .; clone_size: .
cdr3_aa: CASSGREGGKNIQYF; cdr3_nt: TGCGCCAGCTCTGGGAGGGAAGGGGGCAAAAACATTCAGTACTTC; j_call: TRBJ2-4; v_call: TRBV4-1; d_call: .; clone_size: .
cdr3_aa: CASSSGPPGGTEAFF; cdr3_nt: TGTGCCAGCAGCTCGGGACCCCCGGGGGGCACTGAAGCTTTCTTT; j_call: TRBJ1-1; v_call: TRBV5-5; d_call: .; clone_size: many
cdr3_aa: CATSFTQRPNTEAFF; cdr3_nt: TGTGCCACCAGCTTCACACAGAGACCGAACACTGAAGCTTTCTTT; j_call: TRBJ1-1; v_call: TRBV15; d_call: .; clone_size: few
cdr3_aa: CASSRDSYEQYF; cdr3_nt: TGTGCCAGCAGCAGGGACAGCTACGAGCAGTACTTC; j_call: TRBJ2-7; v_call: TRBV12-3/TRBV12-4; d_call: TRBD1; clone_size: many
cdr3_aa: CASSLDRGGAYEQYF; cdr3_nt: TGTGCCAGCAGCTTAGATCGCGGGGGCGCATACGAGCAGTACTTC; j_call: TRBJ2-7; v_call: TRBV7-2; d_call: .; clone_size: .
cdr3_aa: CARGRDRLNEQFF; cdr3_nt: TGTGCCAGAGGCCGGGACAGACTCAATGAGCAGTTCTTC; j_call: TRBJ2-1; v_call: TRBV2; d_call: TRBD1; clone_size: .
cdr3_aa: CASSLISGNEQFF; cdr3_nt: TGCGCCAGCAGCTTGATTAGCGGCAATGAGCAGTTCTTC; j_call: TRBJ2-1; v_call: TRBV5-1; d_call: .; clone_size: many
cdr3_aa: CASRSSSYEQYF; cdr3_nt: TGTGCCAGCAGGTCAAGCTCCTACGAGCAGTACTTC; j_call: TRBJ2-7; v_call: TRBV6-2/TRBV6-3; d_call: .; clone_size: many
cdr3_aa: CASSFWGGDQPQHF; cdr3_nt: TGTGCCAGCAGTTTTTGGGGAGGCGATCAGCCCCAGCATTTT; j_call: TRBJ1-5; v_call: TRBV12-3/TRBV12-4; d_call: .; clone_size: many
cdr3_aa: CASSLARIALAKNIQYF; cdr3_nt: TGTGCCAGCAGCTTAGCTCGGATAGCCCTAGCCAAAAACATTCAGTACTTC; j_call: TRBJ2-4; v_call: TRBV7-8; d_call: .; clone_size: .
cdr3_aa: CASSQKGAPVSPLHF; cdr3_nt: TGTGCCAGCAGCCAGAAGGGGGCACCGGTTTCACCCCTCCACTTT; j_call: TRBJ1-6; v_call: TRBV6-2/TRBV6-3; d_call: TRBD1; clone_size: .
cdr3_aa: CASSLGQGQITEAFF; cdr3_nt: TGTGCCAGCAGCTTAGGACAGGGGCAGATCACTGAAGCTTTCTTT; j_call: TRBJ1-1; v_call: TRBV7-2; d_call: TRBD1; clone_size: many
cdr3_aa: CAWTRGADDHEQYF; cdr3_nt: TGTGCCTGGACCAGGGGGGCCGACGACCACGAGCAGTACTTC; j_call: TRBJ2-7; v_call: TRBV30; d_call: .; clone_size: once
cdr3_aa: CASSGLDIRNNEQFF; cdr3_nt: TGCGCCAGCAGCGGACTAGACATTAGGAACAATGAGCAGTTCTTC; j_call: TRBJ2-1; v_call: TRBV5-1; d_call: TRBD2; clone_size: .
cdr3_aa: CSVEPLAGISTDTQYF; cdr3_nt: TGCAGCGTTGAGCCTCTAGCGGGGATTAGCACAGATACGCAGTATTTT; j_call: TRBJ2-3; v_call: TRBV29-1; d_call: TRBD2; clone_size: few
cdr3_aa: CASATSIPEQYF; cdr3_nt: TGTGCCAGCGCGACTAGCATCCCCGAGCAGTACTTC; j_call: TRBJ2-7; v_call: TRBV7-9; d_call: TRBD2; clone_size: .
cdr3_aa: CSGRDPYEQYF; cdr3_nt: TGCAGCGGCCGGGACCCCTACGAGCAGTACTTC; j_call: TRBJ2-7; v_call: TRBV29-1; d_call: .; clone_size: few
cdr3_aa: CSVPGNGANVLTF; cdr3_nt: TGCAGCGTTCCGGGGAATGGGGCCAACGTCCTGACTTTC; j_call: TRBJ2-6; v_call: TRBV29-1; d_call: .; clone_size: few
cdr3_aa: CASSPGAQRYGYTF; cdr3_nt: TGTGCCAGCAGCCCGGGGGCCCAGCGGTATGGCTACACCTTC; j_call: TRBJ1-2; v_call: TRBV3-1; d_call: .; clone_size: .
cdr3_aa: CASSLEGRSNEKLFF; cdr3_nt: TGCGCCAGCAGCTTGGAGGGACGGTCGAATGAAAAACTGTTTTTT; j_call: TRBJ1-4; v_call: TRBV5-1; d_call: .; clone_size: many
cdr3_aa: CASSYVSGHGYTF; cdr3_nt: TGTGCCAGCAGTTACGTCAGCGGGCATGGCTACACCTTC; j_call: TRBJ1-2; v_call: TRBV6-2/TRBV6-3; d_call: .; clone_size: few
cdr3_aa: CAISNRGTGQPQHF; cdr3_nt: TGTGCCATCAGTAACAGGGGTACCGGTCAGCCCCAGCATTTT; j_call: TRBJ1-5; v_call: TRBV10-3; d_call: TRBD1; clone_size: .
cdr3_aa: CATSRETNVNSPLHF; cdr3_nt: TGTGCCACTTCAAGGGAAACTAACGTCAATTCACCCCTCCACTTT; j_call: TRBJ1-6; v_call: TRBV6-5; d_call: .; clone_size: few
cdr3_aa: CATSDPGLVGEQFF; cdr3_nt: TGTGCCACCAGTGACCCCGGACTAGTTGGCGAGCAGTTCTTC; j_call: TRBJ2-1; v_call: TRBV24-1; d_call: TRBD2; clone_size: .